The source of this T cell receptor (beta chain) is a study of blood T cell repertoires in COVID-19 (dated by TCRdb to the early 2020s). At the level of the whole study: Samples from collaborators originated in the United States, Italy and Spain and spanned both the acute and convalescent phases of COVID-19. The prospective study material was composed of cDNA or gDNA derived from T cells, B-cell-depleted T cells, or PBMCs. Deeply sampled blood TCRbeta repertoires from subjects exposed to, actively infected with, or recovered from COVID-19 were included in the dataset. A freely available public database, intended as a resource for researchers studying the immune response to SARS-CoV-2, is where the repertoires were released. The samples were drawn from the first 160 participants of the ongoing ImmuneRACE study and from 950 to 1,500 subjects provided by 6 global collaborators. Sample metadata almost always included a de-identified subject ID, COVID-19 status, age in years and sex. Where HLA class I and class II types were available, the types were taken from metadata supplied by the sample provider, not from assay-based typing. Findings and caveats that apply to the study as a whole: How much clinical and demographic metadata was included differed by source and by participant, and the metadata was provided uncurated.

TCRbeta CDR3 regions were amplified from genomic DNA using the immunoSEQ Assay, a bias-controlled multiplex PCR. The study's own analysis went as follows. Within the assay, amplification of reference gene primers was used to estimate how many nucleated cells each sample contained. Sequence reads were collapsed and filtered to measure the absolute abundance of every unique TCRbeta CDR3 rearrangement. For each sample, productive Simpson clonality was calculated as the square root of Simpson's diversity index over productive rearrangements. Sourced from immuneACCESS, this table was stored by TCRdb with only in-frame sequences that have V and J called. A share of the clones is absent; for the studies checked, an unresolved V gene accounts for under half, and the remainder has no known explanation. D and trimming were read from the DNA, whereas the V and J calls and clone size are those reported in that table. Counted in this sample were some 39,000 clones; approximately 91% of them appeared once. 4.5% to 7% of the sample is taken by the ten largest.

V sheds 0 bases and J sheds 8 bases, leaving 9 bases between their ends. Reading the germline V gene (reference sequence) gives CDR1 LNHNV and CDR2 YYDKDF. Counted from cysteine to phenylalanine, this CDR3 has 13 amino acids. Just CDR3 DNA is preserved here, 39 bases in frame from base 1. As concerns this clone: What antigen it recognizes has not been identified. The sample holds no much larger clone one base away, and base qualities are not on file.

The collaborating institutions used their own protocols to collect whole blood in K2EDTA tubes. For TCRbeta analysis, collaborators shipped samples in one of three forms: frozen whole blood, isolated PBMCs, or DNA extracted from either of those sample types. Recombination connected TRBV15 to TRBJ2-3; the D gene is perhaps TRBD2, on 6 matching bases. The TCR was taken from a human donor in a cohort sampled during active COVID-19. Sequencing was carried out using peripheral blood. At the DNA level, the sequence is TGTGCCACCAGCAGAGATCCGGGGGTTACGCAGTATTTT. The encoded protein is CATSRDPGVTQYF.